Presented here are 22 T cell receptor beta chains from one specimen sequenced in a study of cytomegalovirus exposure and HLA in healthy donors. 13 Jbeta primers and 60 Vbeta primers were used for the PCR. Sequencing used immunoSEQ multiplex PCR; TCRdb keeps in-frame clones, though not all of them. The table has approximately 74,000 clones, approximately 75% seen once. The sample comprised PBMCs. The receptors were gathered from a man between 60 and 75 years old in good health and CMV-seropositive.

The V call is TRBV6-6, the J call TRBJ2-7, with 9 nucleotides matching TRBD1. Per the germline V gene, CDR1 is MNHNY and CDR2 is SVGAGI (reference sequence). Unmatched junction bases numbered 11, after V lost 10 bases and J lost 7 bases. The CDR3 sequence is 13 residues long. The CDR3 is CATSTGGAFEQYF. The CDR3 nucleotides read TGTGCCACCTCAACAGGGGGCGCGTTTGAGCAGTACTTC.

This chain joins TRBV27 and TRBJ2-7; TRBD2 might be the D (7 bases). Between the trimmed V and J ends, which lost 2 bases and 2 bases, there was a span of 19 bases. Germline V gene sequence: CDR1 MNHEY, CDR2 SMNVEV (reference sequence). This CDR3 has 17 residues. DNA for the CDR3: TGTGCCAGCAGTTTAGGGATGGCTCGGGGGGCACCCTACGAGCAGTACTTC. Amino acids: CASSLGMARGAPYEQYF.

This rearrangement joins TRBV11-3 to TRBJ1-4; 8 bases fit TRBD1. CDR1 and CDR2 (germline): SGHNT, YENEEA. J gave up 11 bases and V 5 bases, and 19 bases lay outside the gene matches. CDR3 length equals 17 residues. Written as DNA, the CDR3 is TGTGCCAGCAGCCCCGGGACAGGTCCTACCGACCGAGGTAAACTGTTTTTT. This codes for CASSPGTGPTDRGKLFF.

The chain recombines TRBV27 with TRBJ2-2; 9 bases match TRBD1. The CDR3 length is 18 residues. The V segment lost 3 bases and the J segment 5 bases; nucleotides outside the gene matches: 13. Germline CDR1 and CDR2: MNHEY and SMNVEV (reference sequence). CDR3 sequence (DNA): TGTGCCAGCAGTTTCCAGAGGACAGGGGTAGGTCAGACCGGGGAGCTGTTTTTT. The encoded protein is CASSFQRTGVGQTGELFF.

The chain employs TRBV5-6 and TRBJ2-4, with 9 nucleotides matching TRBD1. With V trimmed by 2 bases and J by 1 base, 1 base remained unmatched. Germline V CDR1 and CDR2: SGHDT, YYEEEE. This CDR3 contains 15 residues. This CDR3 is CASSLQGAAKNIQYF. The CDR3 bases are TGTGCCAGCAGCTTACAGGGGGCGGCCAAAAACATTCAGTACTTC.

V is TRBV18 and J is TRBJ2-7; 7 nucleotides match TRBD1. V lost 1 base, J lost 7 bases, and 7 bases stayed unmatched. Germline lookup yields CDR1 KGHSH and CDR2 LQKENI. The CDR3 is 14 amino acids. The CDR3 reads CASSPRQGDWEQYF. Written as DNA, the CDR3 is TGTGCCAGCTCACCACGACAGGGAGATTGGGAGCAGTACTTC. Drawing the rest from reference TRBV18 and TRBJ2-7, the complete variable domain is NAGVMQNPRHLVRRRGQEARLRCSPMKGHSHVYWYRQLPEEGLKFMVYLQKENIIDESGMPKERFSAEFPKEGPSILRIQQVVRGDSAAYFCASSPRQGDWEQYFGPGTRLTVT.

Written as DNA, the CDR3 is TGCGCCAGCAGCTCGCCCGGGACAGCAGTTATGAACACTGAAGCTTTCTTT. As protein: CASSSPGTAVMNTEAFF. The chain joins TRBV5-1 to TRBJ1-1; 7 bases agree with TRBD1. The CDR3 is 17 residues long. After removal of 3 bases from V and 0 bases from J, the junction contained 11 bases not matched to a gene. Germline V gene sequence: CDR1 SGHRS, CDR2 YFSETQ.

The rearrangement uses TRBV11-3 and TRBJ2-5; TRBD2 is a possible D gene (6 bases). The germline CDR1 and CDR2 sequences are SGHNT and YENEEA. This CDR3 is built from 16 residues. The ends were cut back, 5 bases at V and 3 bases at J, with 19 bases in the middle. CDR3 coding DNA: TGTGCCAGCAGCCCCGCTGGGGGGTCATTGAAAGAGACCCAGTACTTC. Encoded protein: CASSPAGGSLKETQYF.

This chain links TRBV19 with TRBJ2-5; the D gene is possibly TRBD1 (5 bases). The germline V and J ends were trimmed by 4 bases and 3 bases, with 12 bases remaining between them. Germline CDR1 is LNHDA and CDR2 is SQIVND (reference sequence). CDR3 length equals 14 residues. The CDR3 DNA is TGTGCCAGTAGTACCTGGCAGGGCGAAGAGACCCAGTACTTC. Amino acid sequence: CASSTWQGEETQYF.

This clone has only a few counts. Only one base separates this from a far larger clonotype, so it likely reflects a read error. The CDR3 is CASSLGGQNYGYTF. DNA for the CDR3: TGCGCCAGCAGCCTAGGGGGACAGAACTATGGCTACACCTTC. This sequence joins TRBV5-1 and TRBJ1-2; 7 bases are shared with TRBD1. The CDR3 is 14 amino acids. CDR1 is SGHRS, CDR2 YFSETQ, per germline. V gave up 4 bases and J gave up 2 bases; unmatched junction bases: 5.

The chain employs TRBV5-1 and TRBJ2-1; TRBD2 aligns across 7 bases. J was trimmed by 3 bases and V by 0 bases; bases with no gene match: 3. The germline V gene encodes CDR1 SGHRS and CDR2 YFSETQ. The CDR3 runs to 15 residues. The CDR3 sequence is CASSLGGLGYNEQFF. The DNA of the CDR3 is TGCGCCAGCAGCTTGGGTGGACTAGGCTACAATGAGCAGTTCTTC.

V gene TRBV7-9 combines with J gene TRBJ2-1, with TRBD2 matching over 10 bases. Germline values: CDR1 SEHNR, CDR2 FQNEAQ (reference sequence). The CDR3 is 17 residues long. V lost 1 base, J lost 2 bases, and 5 bases stayed unmatched. CDR3 DNA: TGTGCCAGCAGCTTAGGGGCCGGGACTAGCGCCTACAATGAGCAGTTCTTC. Translating gives CASSLGAGTSAYNEQFF.

Only a few counts were recorded for this clone. This chain links TRBV19 with TRBJ2-2, with D possibly matching TRBD1 (5 bases). V was trimmed by 3 bases and J by 3 bases, leaving 11 bases between them. This CDR3 region has 15 residues. CDR1 LNHDA and CDR2 SQIVND come from the germline V gene (reference sequence). CDR3 coding DNA: TGTGCCAGTAGTATGGGGTCAGGGTACACCGGGGAGCTGTTTTTT. Its translation is CASSMGSGYTGELFF.

The V call is TRBV6-6, the J call TRBJ2-1, with D perhaps TRBD1 (6 bases). Germline CDR1 reads MNHNY; CDR2 reads SVGAGI (reference sequence). The CDR3 runs to 16 residues. V was cut by 4 bases and J by 7 bases, with 20 bases left in between. CDR3 bases: TGTGCCAGCAGTTTTGGACAGCCCGGAGTGGGAAATGAGCAGTTCTTC. Translation: CASSFGQPGVGNEQFF.

This clone was seen only a few times. J is TRBJ1-1 and V is TRBV19; D gene unclear. The CDR3 spans 15 residues. CDR1 and CDR2 from the germline V gene are LNHDA and SQIVND (reference sequence). Trimming took 4 bases from V and 0 from J, leaving 12 bases between them. CDR3 sequence: CASSRGRRMNTEAFF. The CDR3 bases are TGTGCCAGTAGTAGAGGACGGAGGATGAACACTGAAGCTTTCTTT.

This clone was observed once. The chain recombines TRBV4-2 with TRBJ2-1, with 7 bases lining up with TRBD2. The V segment lost 0 bases and the J segment 12 bases; nucleotides outside the gene matches: 11. Germline CDR1 reads LGHNA; CDR2 reads YNFKEQ. The CDR3 covers 15 residues. CDR3 protein: CASSQDRVGGSRQFF. CDR3 DNA sequence: TGTGCCAGCAGCCAAGATCGGGTGGGCGGGAGTAGGCAGTTCTTC.

The chain uses TRBV11-2 and TRBJ2-1; D uncertain. This CDR3 is built from 16 residues. Germline values: CDR1 SGHAT, CDR2 FQNNGV. Trimming stripped 0 bases from V and 0 bases from J, with 9 bases between. Here the CDR3 reads CASSLDLLSSYNEQFF. The CDR3 DNA follows: TGTGCCAGCAGCTTAGACCTACTGAGCTCCTACAATGAGCAGTTCTTC.

A few counts support this clone. CDR3: CASSLGVLAVGRETQYF. In DNA form, the CDR3 reads TGCGCCAGCAGCTTGGGTGTACTAGCTGTGGGCCGTGAGACCCAGTACTTC. V is TRBV5-1 and J is TRBJ2-5; TRBD2 is a possible D gene (6 bases). V was pared by 0 bases and J by 5 bases, with 20 bases between. The germline CDR1 and CDR2 sequences are SGHRS and YFSETQ. CDR3 length equals 17 residues.

The chain recombines TRBV11-3 with TRBJ2-3, with TRBD2 matching over 11 bases. With 6 bases clipped from V and 5 bases from J, the junction kept 4 bases outside the gene matches. Germline CDR1 reads SGHNT; CDR2 reads YENEEA. This CDR3 has 14 residues. The CDR3 protein is CASSDTSGRDTQYF. The CDR3 DNA is TGTGCCAGCAGTGATACTAGCGGGAGAGATACGCAGTATTTT.

In nucleotides, the CDR3 is TGTGCCAGCAGTGAGGGCTTTAGCACAGATACGCAGTATTTT. As protein: CASSEGFSTDTQYF. This chain uses TRBV6-1 with TRBJ2-3, with D hard to call. The CDR3 is 14 residues long. Germline V gene data show CDR1 as MNHNS and CDR2 as SASEGT. The V and J ends lost 3 bases and 0 bases respectively, with 7 bases between them.

V is TRBV9 and J is TRBJ2-6; no firm D call. Deletions cut 0 bases from V and 2 bases from J, with 3 bases between. Germline assignment: CDR1 SGDLS and CDR2 YYNGEE. There are 14 residues in the CDR3. The CDR3 spells CASSVGTGANVLTF. CDR3 sequence (DNA): TGTGCCAGCAGCGTAGGTACTGGGGCCAACGTCCTGACTTTC.

The chain carries TRBV5-5 and TRBJ2-1, with TRBD2 identical over 12 bases. Germline V gene data show CDR1 as SGHKS and CDR2 as YYEKEE (reference sequence). J was trimmed by 12 bases and V by 0 bases; bases with no gene match: 13. This CDR3 comprises 17 residues. The CDR3 sequence: CASSLVPSGRGSVRQFF. The CDR3 coding sequence is TGTGCCAGCAGCTTGGTTCCTAGCGGGAGGGGTTCGGTGCGGCAGTTCTTC.